Following are 9 T cell receptor beta chains from one sample sequenced in a study of blood T cell repertoires in COVID-19. The table came from immunoSEQ multiplex PCR; TCRdb's copy has only in-frame clones and leaves some out. The data contain roughly 76,000 clones, approximately 90% of them singletons. The sample was peripheral blood. The source is a woman aged 55-70 years with active COVID-19.

This clone was detected only once. CDR3 sequence: CASSPPRGTEPYEQYF. CDR3 coding DNA: TGTGCCAGCTCACCACCGAGGGGGACAGAACCCTACGAGCAGTACTTC. V usage is TRBV18 and J usage is TRBJ2-7; 7 bases are shared with TRBD1. Unmatched junction bases numbered 7, after V lost 0 bases and J lost 2 bases. The CDR3 runs to 16 residues. Per germline, CDR1 KGHSH and CDR2 LQKENI.

This chain uses TRBV28 with TRBJ2-1; 7 bases match TRBD2. The CDR3 is 12 amino acids. The V segment lost 4 bases and the J segment 9 bases; nucleotides outside the gene matches: 3. The germline CDR1 and CDR2 sequences are MDHEN and SYDVKM. The CDR3: CASSSGGSEQFF. CDR3 sequence (DNA): TGTGCCAGCAGTTCCGGGGGGAGTGAGCAGTTCTTC.

The sample holds one count of this clone. Here the CDR3 reads CASSLSVGRRGLSTGELFF. Written as DNA, the CDR3 is TGTGCCAGCAGTTTATCAGTCGGGAGACGGGGACTATCCACCGGGGAGCTGTTTTTT. This sequence joins TRBV27 and TRBJ2-2; 7 bases are a match to TRBD2. Germline V gives CDR1 MNHEY, CDR2 SMNVEV (reference sequence). The J segment lost 4 bases and the V segment lost 0 bases, leaving 14 bases of the junction unmatched. The CDR3 spans 19 residues.

CDR3 residues: CASKLLAGGETQYF. The CDR3 DNA reads TGTGCCAGCAAACTGCTAGCGGGAGGAGAGACCCAGTACTTC. The chain recombines TRBV27 with TRBJ2-5, with 11 bases lining up with TRBD2. Trimming at V came to 7 bases and at J to 4 bases, leaving 5 bases not matched to a gene. The CDR3 sequence is 14 residues long. Germline V gene sequence: CDR1 MNHEY, CDR2 SMNVEV (reference sequence).

The chain has TRBV18 and TRBJ2-1; a possible D gene is TRBD2 (5 bases). CDR1 is KGHSH, CDR2 LQKENI, per germline. The CDR3 runs to 13 residues. V gave up 5 bases and J gave up 1 base, with 6 bases separating them. The CDR3 spells CASSSGSYNEQFF. CDR3 nucleotides: TGTGCCAGCTCAAGCGGATCCTACAATGAGCAGTTCTTC.

This chain connects TRBV5-1 to TRBJ1-4, with TRBD1 matching 8 bases. Germline V gives CDR1 SGHRS, CDR2 YFSETQ. The CDR3 runs 15 residues. V lost 2 bases and J lost 5; bases outside the gene matches: 5. The CDR3 DNA reads TGCGCCAGCAGCTTCCGGGACAGGAGAAATGAAAAACTGTTTTTT. Translation: CASSFRDRRNEKLFF.

The V call is TRBV28, the J call TRBJ2-2; 9 positions agree with TRBD1. Looked up from germline, CDR1 is MDHEN and CDR2 is SYDVKM. Trimming cost V 3 bases and J 6 bases; bases outside gene matches: 8. CDR3 size: 16 residues. In nucleotides, the CDR3 is TGTGCCAGCAGTTTCCCGGGACAGGGCGTGGCCGGGGAGCTGTTTTTT. Its protein product is CASSFPGQGVAGELFF. The full variable domain, in which reference TRBV28 and TRBJ2-2 provide the parts outside the CDR3, is DVKVTQSSRYLVKRTGEKVFLECVQDMDHENMFWYRQDPGLGLRLIYFSYDVKMKEKGDIPEGYSVSREKKERFSLILESASTNQTSMYLCASSFPGQGVAGELFFGEGSRLTVL.

The V and J genes are TRBV19 and TRBJ2-1, with D possibly matching TRBD2 (6 bases). Looked up from germline, CDR1 is LNHDA and CDR2 is SQIVND (reference sequence). This CDR3 comprises 14 residues. The germline V and J ends were trimmed by 11 bases and 0 bases, with 14 bases remaining between them. For the CDR3, the DNA is TGTGCCTCAAACTTGGGGGGCTCCTACAATGAGCAGTTCTTC. Its protein product is CASNLGGSYNEQFF.

In this sample, this clone turned up once. The rearrangement uses TRBV3-1 (or the pseudogene TRBV3-2) and TRBJ2-5, with no clear D. The CDR3 sequence is 14 residues long. V lost 1 base and J 2 bases, leaving 8 bases between the germline ends. From germline, CDR1 is LGHDT and CDR2 YNNKEL (reference sequence). In DNA, the CDR3 is TGTGCCAGCAGCCAAGCGGCCGGGCAAGAGACCCAGTACTTC. It encodes CASSQAAGQETQYF.